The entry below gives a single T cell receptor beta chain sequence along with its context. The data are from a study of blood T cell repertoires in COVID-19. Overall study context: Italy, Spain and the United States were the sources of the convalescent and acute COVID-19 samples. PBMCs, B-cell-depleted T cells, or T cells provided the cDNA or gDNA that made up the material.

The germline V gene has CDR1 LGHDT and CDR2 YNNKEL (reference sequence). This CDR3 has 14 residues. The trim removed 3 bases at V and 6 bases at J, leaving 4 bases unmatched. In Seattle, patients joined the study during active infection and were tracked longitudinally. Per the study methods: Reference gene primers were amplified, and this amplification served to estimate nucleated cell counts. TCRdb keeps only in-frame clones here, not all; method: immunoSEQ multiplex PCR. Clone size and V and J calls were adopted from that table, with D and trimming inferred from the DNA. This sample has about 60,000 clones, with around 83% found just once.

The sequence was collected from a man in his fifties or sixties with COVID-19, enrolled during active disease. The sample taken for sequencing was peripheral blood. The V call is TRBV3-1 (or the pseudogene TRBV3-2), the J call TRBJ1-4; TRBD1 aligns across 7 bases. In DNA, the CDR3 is TGTGCCAGCAGCCAGGGACAGTGGTATGAAAAACTGTTTTTT. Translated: CASSQGQWYEKLFF.